The clone carrying this TCR beta chain appeared a single time. This record comes from a study of blood T cell repertoires in COVID-19. Study-wide context: The United States, Italy and Spain were the sources of the acute and convalescent COVID-19 samples. PBMCs, B-cell-depleted T cells, or T cells were the source of the cDNA or gDNA that made up the material.

Patients at the Seattle site were enrolled during active infection and followed longitudinally. The authors' processing: Researchers report that nucleated cell counts were estimated from reference gene primer amplification. Assay: immunoSEQ multiplex PCR; the TCRdb copy retains only in-frame clones and omits some. V and J calls and clone size are those listed in that table; D and trimming were worked out from the DNA. The profile shows approximately 300,000 clones, approximately 92% of them singletons. Sequenced input: peripheral blood. The source is a woman aged 30 to 39 with COVID-19, enrolled during active disease.

The CDR3 reads CASSLEYDRMEIGNQPQHF. The CDR3, as DNA: TGTGCCAGCAGCTTAGAATATGACAGGATGGAAATTGGCAATCAGCCCCAGCATTTT. This chain links TRBV7-2 with TRBJ1-5; a weak D match, TRBD1 (6 bases). V was clipped by 1 base and J by 2 bases, with 21 bases between them. Germline assignment: CDR1 SGHTA and CDR2 FQGNSA. The CDR3 is 19 residues long.